This TCR beta chain stems from a study of blood T cell repertoires in COVID-19. Clones were sequenced by immunoSEQ multiplex PCR, and TCRdb holds only the in-frame ones, with some missing. The table includes fewer than 200,000 clones, about four fifths detected once. Germline V lookup: CDR1 DFQATT, CDR2 SNEGSKA (reference sequence). The CDR3 is 11 residues long. Trimming shortened V by 3 bases and J by 6 bases, and 5 bases separated the two germline ends. This sequence was found in an elderly woman with COVID-19, enrolled during active disease. Sequences were obtained from peripheral blood. This rearrangement joins TRBV20-1 to TRBJ2-2; unclear D gene. CDR3 nucleotide sequence: TGCAGTGCTAGCCATTCCGGGGAGCTGTTTTTT. Amino acids: CSASHSGELFF.